This T cell receptor (beta chain) was documented in a study of CXCR3-negative and CXCR3-positive naive CD8 T cells. Germline V lookup: CDR1 SGHVS, CDR2 FNYEAQ. The CDR3 extends over 12 amino acids. Naive CD8+ T cells had a CD45RO-CCR7+CD27+CD95- phenotype. All TRB cDNA libraries came from 5' RACE performed with UMI labels. TCRdb reprocessed the 5' RACE reads and stores each CDR3 protein as one record, lacking DNA. This sample's table has tens of thousands of distinct CDR3 sequences. For this clonotype: Its matching antigen is unknown.

Findings and caveats of the study: CXCR3 expression partially decreased after cryopreservation; most assays used fresh PBMCs.

The chain combines TRBV7-6 with TRBJ2-7. This TCR derives from a human donor in good health. Some clones in this sample may be carry-over from other donors' samples. Sequencing used naive CXCR3- CD8+ T cells from blood. Subset reported: CD45RO-CCR7+CD27+CD95- naive CD8+ T cells lacking CXCR3 (TNR3-). The CDR3 reads CASSSRFYEQYF.